This T cell receptor beta chain was obtained from a study of blood T cell repertoires in COVID-19. TCRdb keeps only in-frame clones here, not all; method: immunoSEQ multiplex PCR. The profile shows some 150,000 clones, more than 70% of them singletons. With V trimmed by 6 bases and J by 7 bases, 7 bases remained unmatched. This CDR3 region has 15 residues. CDR1 LNHDA and CDR2 SQIVND come from the germline V gene (reference sequence). This chain links TRBV19 with TRBJ1-6; 9 positions match TRBD1. Material: peripheral blood. This TCR derives from a man aged 50-60 years with active or convalescent COVID-19. CDR3 residues: CASSTGQGRNSPLHF. Written as DNA, the CDR3 is TGTGCCAGTAGCACTGGACAGGGGAGGAATTCACCCCTCCACTTT.